This TCR beta chain was captured in a study of tumor-infiltrating lymphocytes in oesophageal squamous cell carcinoma. The germline V gene has CDR1 SEHNR and CDR2 FQNEAQ (reference sequence). The CDR3 is 14 amino acids. TCRdb redid the calling of the PCR reads with MiXCR, one entry per CDR3 protein. There are around 22,000 distinct CDR3 sequences in the sample; more than 30% occur only once, and about 23% lies in the top ten. Sequencing used esophageal tumor tissue. The gene calls are TRBV7-9 and TRBJ2-1; 7 nucleotides align to TRBD2. Judging by the DNA end, TRBJ2-7 fits better; the J call may be wrong. The receptor was derived from a male donor with esophageal squamous cell carcinoma. The CDR3 DNA is TGTGCCAGCAGCTTAGTCCGGGACTACTCTAAGCAGTACTTC. This codes for CASSLVRDYSKQYF.